The rows below give T cell receptor beta chains drawn from one sample of a study of blood T cell repertoires in COVID-19. Clones were read by immunoSEQ multiplex PCR, and TCRdb kept only the in-frame ones, dropping some. Found here are approximately 210,000 clones, roughly nine tenths of them singletons; the top ten hold 0.78%. The sample consisted of peripheral blood. Source of these receptors: a woman in her sixties or seventies with acute or convalescent COVID-19. Both conserved end residues are part of each CDR3. The order of the fields is D gene, J gene, clone size, V gene, CDR3 protein, CDR3 DNA. D genes are given only for firm matches. The listing skips clone size in some rows; elsewhere it reads once, few, many or a size class.

D gene: TRBD1
J gene: TRBJ2-3
clone size: -
V gene: TRBV5-1
CDR3 protein: CASSPGQKADTQYF
CDR3 DNA: TGCGCCAGCAGCCCGGGACAGAAGGCAGATACGCAGTATTTT

D gene: -
J gene: TRBJ2-1
clone size: -
V gene: TRBV7-2
CDR3 protein: CASSLVILANNEQFF
CDR3 DNA: TGTGCCAGCAGCTTAGTGATCCTAGCTAACAATGAGCAGTTCTTC

D gene: TRBD2
J gene: TRBJ2-6
clone size: -
V gene: TRBV27
CDR3 protein: CASSFWGGSGANVLTF
CDR3 DNA: TGTGCCAGCAGTTTCTGGGGGGGCTCTGGGGCCAACGTCCTGACTTTC

D gene: -
J gene: TRBJ2-5
clone size: -
V gene: TRBV7-2
CDR3 protein: CASSLVSSGRQETQYF
CDR3 DNA: TGTGCCAGCAGCTTAGTGAGCAGCGGACGCCAAGAGACCCAGTACTTC

D gene: TRBD1
J gene: TRBJ2-1
clone size: -
V gene: TRBV11-3
CDR3 protein: CASSTGGRNEQFF
CDR3 DNA: TGTGCCAGCAGTACAGGGGGCCGCAATGAGCAGTTCTTC

D gene: TRBD1
J gene: TRBJ1-1
clone size: -
V gene: TRBV5-1
CDR3 protein: CASSSRQGFGTEAFF
CDR3 DNA: TGCGCCAGCAGCTCGCGACAGGGGTTTGGCACTGAAGCTTTCTTT

D gene: TRBD1
J gene: TRBJ2-2
clone size: -
V gene: TRBV7-8
CDR3 protein: CASSLSADRVGELFF
CDR3 DNA: TGTGCCAGCAGCTTGTCCGCGGACAGGGTAGGGGAGCTGTTTTTT

D gene: -
J gene: TRBJ2-2
clone size: -
V gene: TRBV5-1
CDR3 protein: CASSASFPGELFF
CDR3 DNA: TGCGCCAGCAGCGCTAGTTTTCCCGGGGAGCTGTTTTTT

D gene: TRBD2
J gene: TRBJ2-7
clone size: -
V gene: TRBV4-3
CDR3 protein: CASSQWPSGTYEQYF
CDR3 DNA: TGCGCCAGCAGCCAATGGCCTAGCGGGACCTACGAGCAGTACTTC

D gene: -
J gene: TRBJ1-1
clone size: -
V gene: TRBV10-1
CDR3 protein: CASRPSFGTEAFF
CDR3 DNA: TGCGCCAGCAGGCCCTCGTTCGGCACTGAAGCTTTCTTT

D gene: TRBD1
J gene: TRBJ1-1
clone size: -
V gene: TRBV18
CDR3 protein: CASSPQTGGTEAFF
CDR3 DNA: TGTGCCAGCTCACCACAAACAGGGGGGACTGAAGCTTTCTTT

D gene: -
J gene: TRBJ1-1
clone size: -
V gene: TRBV28
CDR3 protein: CASSLFPGGAFF
CDR3 DNA: TGTGCCAGCAGTTTATTCCCCGGTGGAGCTTTCTTT

D gene: -
J gene: TRBJ2-5
clone size: -
V gene: TRBV6-5
CDR3 protein: CASSRTADQETQYF
CDR3 DNA: TGTGCCAGCAGCAGGACAGCGGACCAAGAGACCCAGTACTTC

D gene: -
J gene: TRBJ1-2
clone size: few
V gene: TRBV7-2
CDR3 protein: CASSLRSGEGSYGYTF
CDR3 DNA: TGTGCCAGCAGCTTAAGATCAGGGGAGGGTAGCTATGGCTACACCTTC

D gene: -
J gene: TRBJ2-1
clone size: -
V gene: TRBV25-1
CDR3 protein: CASRQQGFEQFF
CDR3 DNA: TGTGCCAGCAGACAACAGGGTTTTGAGCAGTTCTTC

D gene: -
J gene: TRBJ1-6
clone size: -
V gene: TRBV3-1/TRBV3-2
CDR3 protein: CASSPGQLNSPLHF
CDR3 DNA: TGTGCCAGCAGCCCAGGACAGCTTAATTCACCCCTCCACTTT

D gene: -
J gene: TRBJ1-1
clone size: -
V gene: TRBV6-2/TRBV6-3
CDR3 protein: CASSYSANTEAFF
CDR3 DNA: TGTGCCAGCAGTTACTCGGCGAACACTGAAGCTTTCTTT

D gene: -
J gene: TRBJ1-2
clone size: -
V gene: TRBV6-5
CDR3 protein: CASSPDRRGYTF
CDR3 DNA: TGTGCCAGCAGTCCTGACAGGCGCGGCTACACCTTC

D gene: TRBD2
J gene: TRBJ2-1
clone size: once
V gene: TRBV28
CDR3 protein: CASNLPGTSLNEQFF
CDR3 DNA: TGTGCCAGCAACCTACCGGGGACTAGCCTCAATGAGCAGTTCTTC

D gene: TRBD1
J gene: TRBJ1-2
clone size: -
V gene: TRBV7-2
CDR3 protein: CASSLAQPGGGYTF
CDR3 DNA: TGTGCCAGCAGCTTAGCCCAACCAGGGGGAGGCTACACCTTC

D gene: -
J gene: TRBJ2-3
clone size: -
V gene: TRBV3-1/TRBV3-2
CDR3 protein: CASSPGLYTDTQYF
CDR3 DNA: TGTGCCAGCAGTCCGGGACTGTACACAGATACGCAGTATTTT